What follows are 20 T cell receptor beta chains derived from one specimen sequenced in a study of T cells in Graves' hyperthyroidism and ophthalmopathy. TCR beta CDR3 region amplification was performed from RNA transcripts. First-round RT-PCR targeting the TCR CDR3 was performed with the HTBI primer set. TCRdb ran MiXCR on the multiplex PCR reads and lists one entry per CDR3 protein. This sample has fewer than 550,000 distinct CDR3 sequences, with about a sixth found just once. Source material: blood. The receptors stem from a young woman with Graves' hyperthyroidism.

A few counts support this clonotype. The gene calls are TRBV6-1 and TRBJ2-3; TRBD2 might be the D (5 bases). This CDR3 has 15 amino acids. V lost 6 bases and J lost 0, with 13 bases in between. CDR1 MNHNS and CDR2 SASEGT come from the germline V gene. The CDR3 DNA is TGTGCCAGCAGCCTCGGACTGGATAGCACAGATACGCAGTATTTT. Translated, it gives CASSLGLDSTDTQYF.

This clonotype came up a few times. The chain is built from TRBV3-1 and TRBJ2-5; tentatively, D is TRBD2 (6 bases). V was cut by 4 bases and J by 1 base, with 16 bases left in between. The germline gives CDR1 LGHDT, CDR2 YNNKEL (reference sequence). The CDR3 has 16 residues. CDR3 bases: TGTGCCAGCAGCCGCCATATAGGGACTCTCCAAGAGACCCAGTACTTC. It translates to CASSRHIGTLQETQYF.

The table lists this clonotype with a count of one. The chain links TRBV14 to TRBJ2-2, with D possibly called TRBD1 or TRBD2 (6 bases each). Trimming took off 3 bases at V and 7 bases at J, with 15 bases between the two ends. This CDR3 is 15 amino acids long. CDR1 and CDR2 from the germline V gene are SGHDN and FVKESK. Here the CDR3 DNA reads TGTGCCAGCAGCCACCTTCGAGGGGGGTTCGGGGAGCTGTTTTTT. Its translation is CASSHLRGGFGELFF. The full variable domain, rest sourced from reference TRBV14 and TRBJ2-2, is EAGVTQFPSHSVIEKGQTVTLRCDPISGHDNLYWYRRVMGKEIKFLLHFVKESKQDESGMPNNRFLAERTGGTYSTLKVQPAELEDSGVYFCASSHLRGGFGELFFGEGSRLTVL.

This clonotype occurred many times. The V call is TRBV7-2, the J call TRBJ1-2, with 12 bases identical to TRBD1. With 6 bases clipped from V and 4 bases from J, the junction kept 3 bases outside the gene matches. Looked up from germline, CDR1 is SGHTA and CDR2 is FQGNSA. CDR3 size: 14 residues. In DNA, the CDR3 is TGTGCCAGCAGATCGGGACAGGGGGCCTATGGCTACACCTTC. Amino acids: CASRSGQGAYGYTF.

This clonotype has ten or more counts. The J gene is TRBJ1-6, the V gene TRBV5-1; TRBD1 agrees at 9 bases. The germline V gene encodes CDR1 SGHRS and CDR2 YFSETQ. The CDR3 consists of 15 residues. V shed 0 bases and J 10 bases; nucleotides not matched to a gene: 5. The CDR3 DNA sequence: TGCGCCAGCAGCTTGGAGGACAGGGGCCCGTCACCCCTCCACTTT. Amino acids: CASSLEDRGPSPLHF.

V and J are TRBV2 and TRBJ2-7; 7 nucleotides agree with TRBD1. The CDR3 sequence is 14 residues long. CDR1 and CDR2 (germline): SNHLY, FYNNEI. The ends lost 6 bases at V and 2 bases at J; junction bases unmatched: 7. The CDR3 DNA is TGTGCCAGCAGACGTCGACAGGGTCCCTACGAGCAGTACTTC. Its translation is CASRRRQGPYEQYF.

This clonotype was counted ten times or more. The chain links TRBV29-1 to TRBJ2-7, with 9 nucleotides matching TRBD2. V trimming: 6 bases; J trimming: 3 bases; junction bases outside the gene matches: 12. Germline values: CDR1 SQVTM, CDR2 ANQGSEA. The CDR3 runs 15 residues. The CDR3 region has the DNA TGCAGCGTCCTATACCTTAGCGGGAGAGTCTACGAGCAGTACTTC. Amino acids: CSVLYLSGRVYEQYF.

The sample holds many counts of this clonotype. V and J are TRBV11-3 and TRBJ2-4; 8 bases are shared with TRBD2. The CDR3 consists of 13 residues. Trimming removed 5 bases from V and 8 bases from J; junction bases left unmatched: 5. The germline CDR1 and CDR2 sequences are SGHNT and YENEEA. The CDR3 region has the DNA TGTGCCAGCAGCCGGGGGGGGACGGACATTCAGTACTTC. This codes for CASSRGGTDIQYF. Combining the CDR3 with reference TRBV11-3 and TRBJ2-4 gives the whole variable domain EAGVVQSPRYKIIEKKQPVAFWCNPISGHNTLYWYLQNLGQGPELLIRYENEEAVDDSQLPKDRFSAERLKGVDSTLKIQPAELGDSAVYLCASSRGGTDIQYFGAGTRLSVL.

This clonotype has at least ten counts. The chain uses TRBV28 and TRBJ1-5; D perhaps matches TRBD1 (6 bases). The V end was cut by 7 bases, the J end by 4 bases, with 20 bases between. This CDR3 has 16 residues. Germline values: CDR1 MDHEN, CDR2 SYDVKM. The CDR3 region has the DNA TGTGCCAGCAAGGCTCTGGGGGCGCGGGGGAATCAGCCCCAGCATTTT. Translation: CASKALGARGNQPQHF.

This clonotype has a handful of counts. V and J are TRBV29-1 and TRBJ2-2, with D perhaps TRBD1 (6 bases). Germline CDR1 SQVTM, CDR2 ANQGSEA. With 4 bases removed from V and 5 bases from J, the gap between germline ends came to 14 bases. The CDR3 totals 14 residues. The CDR3 reads CSVGNLRGTGELFF. The CDR3 nucleotides are TGCAGCGTTGGGAACCTTAGGGGGACCGGGGAGCTGTTTTTT.

The sample holds a few counts of this clonotype. V gene TRBV7-9 combines with J gene TRBJ2-1; 8 positions agree with TRBD2. The CDR3 length is 17 residues. CDR1 SEHNR and CDR2 FQNEAQ come from the germline V gene (reference sequence). V lost 5 bases, J lost 4 bases, and 13 bases stayed unmatched. CDR3 coding DNA: TGTGCCAGCAGCCCCTCTCTCCGGGAGGGCTTTTACAATGAGCAGTTCTTC. This sequence encodes CASSPSLREGFYNEQFF.

This clonotype was observed many times. The chain is built from TRBV19 and TRBJ2-1; the match to TRBD2 covers 9 bases. Trimming took 5 bases from V and 8 from J; bases not matched to a gene: 7. The CDR3 totals 14 residues. CDR1 LNHDA and CDR2 SQIVND come from the germline V gene (reference sequence). The DNA of the CDR3 is TGTGCCAGTAGTCAAAGGACTAGCGACGATGAGCAGTTCTTC. Its translation: CASSQRTSDDEQFF. Supplemented by reference TRBV19 and TRBJ2-1, the full variable domain reads DGGITQSPKYLFRKEGQNVTLSCEQNLNHDAMYWYRQDPGQGLRLIYYSQIVNDFQKGDIAEGYSVSREKKESFPLTVTSAQKNPTAFYLCASSQRTSDDEQFFGPGTRLTVL.

This clonotype was recorded many times. The V and J genes are TRBV7-2 and TRBJ2-6; D uncertain. This CDR3 spans 18 amino acids. Between the trimmed V and J ends, which lost 1 base and 0 bases, there was a span of 13 bases. Germline CDR1 reads SGHTA; CDR2 reads FQGNSA. Here the CDR3 reads CASSLVIQASSGANVLTF. For the CDR3, the DNA is TGTGCCAGCAGCTTAGTTATCCAAGCAAGCTCTGGGGCCAACGTCCTGACTTTC.

This clonotype was counted many times. This chain joins TRBV7-9 and TRBJ2-3; 10 nucleotides line up with TRBD2. The length of the CDR3 is 16 residues. V lost 0 bases and J lost 3; bases outside the gene matches: 3. CDR1 is SEHNR, CDR2 FQNEAQ, per germline (reference sequence). The CDR3 is CASSLAASGRTDTQYF. The CDR3 coding sequence is TGTGCCAGCAGCTTAGCGGCTAGCGGGAGAACAGATACGCAGTATTTT.

This clonotype occurred a few times. The chain employs TRBV3-1 and TRBJ2-7, with 9 bases identical to TRBD2. Trimming removed 3 bases from V and 3 bases from J; junction bases left unmatched: 6. CDR3 length: 15 amino acids. Germline V gene lookup returns CDR1 LGHDT and CDR2 YNNKEL (reference sequence). CDR3 in amino acids: CASSQVAGANYEQYF. DNA for the CDR3: TGTGCCAGCAGCCAGGTAGCGGGAGCCAACTACGAGCAGTACTTC.

This clonotype was found many times. This sequence joins TRBV2 and TRBJ2-7; 7 nucleotides agree with TRBD2. The trim removed 4 bases at V and 3 bases at J, leaving 9 bases unmatched. This CDR3 is built from 15 residues. The germline V gene has CDR1 SNHLY and CDR2 FYNNEI. The CDR3 nucleotides are TGTGCCAGCAGTGCCGCGGCGGGAGCAGACTACGAGCAGTACTTC. Translating it yields CASSAAAGADYEQYF.

This clonotype showed up just a few times. V is TRBV4-1 and J is TRBJ1-4, with 9 bases identical to TRBD1. This CDR3 is 16 amino acids long. Germline CDR1 is MGHRA and CDR2 is YSYEKL. Trimming at V came to 4 bases and at J to 11 bases, leaving 14 bases not matched to a gene. CDR3 sequence (DNA): TGCGCCAGCAGCCCCAGGCTTGGGACAGGGAAGGGGAAACTGTTTTTT. This encodes CASSPRLGTGKGKLFF.

The chain recombines TRBV9 with TRBJ2-1; 12 bases match TRBD2. Germline loops: CDR1 SGDLS, CDR2 YYNGEE. The V segment lost 2 bases and the J segment 9 bases; nucleotides outside the gene matches: 6. The CDR3 runs 15 residues. The CDR3 DNA reads TGTGCCAGCAGCGTTTCTAGCGGGGGGGCCCCTGAGCAGTTCTTC. Amino acid sequence: CASSVSSGGAPEQFF.

This clonotype has a handful of counts. The chain employs TRBV7-3 and TRBJ2-5; D unclear. The germline V gene has CDR1 SGHTA and CDR2 FQGTGA. V dropped 1 base and J dropped 9 bases, with 12 bases sitting between them. The CDR3 sequence is 13 residues long. The CDR3 loop reads CASSLNRQSAQYF. The CDR3 DNA reads as TGTGCCAGCAGCTTAAATCGCCAGTCGGCCCAGTACTTC.

This clonotype has at least ten counts. The chain is built from TRBV3-1 and TRBJ2-2; maybe TRBD2 (6 bases). The germline CDR1 and CDR2 sequences are LGHDT and YNNKEL (reference sequence). This CDR3 is 15 amino acids long. The V and J ends lost 4 bases and 7 bases respectively, with 16 bases between them. CDR3 sequence reads: CASSPRAGSGGELFF. The CDR3 nucleotides read TGTGCCAGCAGCCCTCGGGCGGGGAGTGGCGGGGAGCTGTTTTTT.